This record covers a single T cell receptor (beta chain). Its target is not known. From germline, CDR1 is SGHDN and CDR2 FVKESK. Trimming took 1 base from V and 6 from J, leaving 16 bases between them. The CDR3 is made up of 16 amino acids. The data belong to a study of cytomegalovirus exposure and HLA in healthy donors. With 60 Vbeta and 13 Jbeta primers, the PCR was carried out. Clones were sequenced by immunoSEQ multiplex PCR, and TCRdb holds only the in-frame ones, with some missing. The sample has 100,000 to 130,000 clones; roughly 80% are singletons. Findings of the study overall: Both high specificity and high sensitivity reportedly marked the classifier's diagnosis of cytomegalovirus status. Differences between HLA loci emerged in a later analysis of TCR association rates, with DRB1 most and HLA-C fewest. Rare TCR sequences predominated, though certain public TCRs were found in many donors.

The receptor was derived from a man younger than 45 in good health and CMV-seronegative. The sequenced sample consisted of PBMCs. The chain recombines TRBV14 with TRBJ2-1, with D possibly being TRBD2 (5 bases). CDR3 loop: CASSQAGNDYINEQFF. The CDR3 nucleotides read TGTGCCAGCAGCCAAGCTGGGAACGACTACATCAATGAGCAGTTCTTC.